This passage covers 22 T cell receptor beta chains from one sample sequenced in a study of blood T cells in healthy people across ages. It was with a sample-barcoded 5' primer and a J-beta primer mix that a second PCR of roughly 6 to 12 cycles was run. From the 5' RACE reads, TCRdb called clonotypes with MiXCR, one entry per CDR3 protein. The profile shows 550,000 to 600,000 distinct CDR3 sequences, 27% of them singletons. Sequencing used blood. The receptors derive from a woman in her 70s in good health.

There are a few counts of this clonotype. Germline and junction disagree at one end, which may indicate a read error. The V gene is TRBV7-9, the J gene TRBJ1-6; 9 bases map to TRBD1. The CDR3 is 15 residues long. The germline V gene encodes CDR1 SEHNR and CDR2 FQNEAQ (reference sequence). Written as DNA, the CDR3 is TGTGCCGGCAGCTTGAGACAGGGGGGCGGTTCACCCCTCCACTTT. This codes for CAGSLRQGGGSPLHF.

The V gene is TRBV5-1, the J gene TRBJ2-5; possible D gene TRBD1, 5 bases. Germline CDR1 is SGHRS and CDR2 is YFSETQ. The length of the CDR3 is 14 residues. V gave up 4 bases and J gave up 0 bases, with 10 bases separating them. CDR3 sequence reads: CASSPPDNQETQYF. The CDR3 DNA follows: TGCGCCAGCAGCCCCCCGGACAACCAAGAGACCCAGTACTTC.

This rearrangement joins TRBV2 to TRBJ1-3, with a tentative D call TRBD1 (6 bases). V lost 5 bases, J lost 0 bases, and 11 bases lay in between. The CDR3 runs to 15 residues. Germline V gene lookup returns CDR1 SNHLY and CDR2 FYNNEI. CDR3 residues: CASSNQGSSGNTIYF. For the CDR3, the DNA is TGTGCCAGCAGTAACCAGGGGAGCTCTGGAAACACCATATATTTT.

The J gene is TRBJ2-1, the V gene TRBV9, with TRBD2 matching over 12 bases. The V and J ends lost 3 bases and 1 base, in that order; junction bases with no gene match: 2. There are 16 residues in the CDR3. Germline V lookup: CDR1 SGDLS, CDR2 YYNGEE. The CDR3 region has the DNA TGTGCCAGCAGCGCCCTAGCGGGAGGGTCCTACAATGAGCAGTTCTTC. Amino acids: CASSALAGGSYNEQFF.

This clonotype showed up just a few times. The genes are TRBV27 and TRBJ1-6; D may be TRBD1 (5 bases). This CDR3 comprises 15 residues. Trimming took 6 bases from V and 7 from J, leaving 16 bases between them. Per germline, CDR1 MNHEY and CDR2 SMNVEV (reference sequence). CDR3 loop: CASSVPGRVNSPLHF. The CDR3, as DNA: TGTGCCAGCAGCGTCCCGGGACGGGTAAATTCACCCCTCCACTTT.

CDR3 residues: CSARGAGVVFF. DNA of the CDR3: TGCAGTGCTCGGGGGGCAGGGGTTGTTTTCTTT. The V and J genes are TRBV20-1 and TRBJ1-1, with D perhaps TRBD1 (6 bases). V lost 5 bases and J 13 bases, leaving 17 bases between the germline ends. This CDR3 spans 11 amino acids. CDR1 DFQATT and CDR2 SNEGSKA come from the germline V gene (reference sequence).

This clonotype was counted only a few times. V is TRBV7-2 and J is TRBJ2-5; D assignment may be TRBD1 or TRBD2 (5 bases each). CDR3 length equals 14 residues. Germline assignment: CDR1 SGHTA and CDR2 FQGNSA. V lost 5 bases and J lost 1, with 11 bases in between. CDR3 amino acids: CASSRDPVQETQYF. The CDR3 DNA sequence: TGTGCCAGCAGCCGGGACCCAGTCCAAGAGACCCAGTACTTC. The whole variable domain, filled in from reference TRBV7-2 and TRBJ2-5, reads GAGVSQSPSNKVTEKGKDVELRCDPISGHTALYWYRQSLGQGLEFLIYFQGNSAPDKSGLPSDRFSAERTGGSVSTLTIQRTQQEDSAVYLCASSRDPVQETQYFGPGTRLLVL.

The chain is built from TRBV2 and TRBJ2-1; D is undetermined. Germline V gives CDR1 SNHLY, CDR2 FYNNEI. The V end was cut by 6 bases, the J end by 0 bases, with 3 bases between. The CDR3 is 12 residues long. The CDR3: CASRDSYNEQFF. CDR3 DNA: TGTGCCAGCAGGGACTCCTACAATGAGCAGTTCTTC.

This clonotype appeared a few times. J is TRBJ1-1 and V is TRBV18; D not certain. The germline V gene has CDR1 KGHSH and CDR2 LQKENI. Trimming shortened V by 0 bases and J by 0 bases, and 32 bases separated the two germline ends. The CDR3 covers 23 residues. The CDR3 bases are TGTGCCAGCTCACCACCGTGGTTTAAATGGGAAGACCGATCAGAAATTATGAACACTGAAGCTTTCTTT. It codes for CASSPPWFKWEDRSEIMNTEAFF.

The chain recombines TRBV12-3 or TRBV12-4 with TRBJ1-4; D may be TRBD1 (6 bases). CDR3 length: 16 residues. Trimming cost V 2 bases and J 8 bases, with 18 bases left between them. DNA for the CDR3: TGTGCCAGCAGTTTAAGAGGGGGGCGAACGAACGAAAAACTGTTTTTT. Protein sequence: CASSLRGGRTNEKLFF.

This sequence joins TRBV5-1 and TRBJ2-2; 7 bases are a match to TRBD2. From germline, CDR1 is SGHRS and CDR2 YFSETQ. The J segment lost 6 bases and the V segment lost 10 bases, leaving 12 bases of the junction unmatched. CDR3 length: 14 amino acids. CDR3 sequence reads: CAGRPVAGAGELFF. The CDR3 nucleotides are TGCGCCGGCCGCCCTGTGGCGGGGGCCGGGGAGCTGTTTTTT.

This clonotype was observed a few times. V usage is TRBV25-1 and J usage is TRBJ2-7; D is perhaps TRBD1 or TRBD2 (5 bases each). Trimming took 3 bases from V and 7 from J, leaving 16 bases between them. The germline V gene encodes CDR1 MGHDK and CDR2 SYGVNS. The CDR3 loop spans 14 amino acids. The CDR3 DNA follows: TGTGCCAGCAGTGACCCGGGACGGGGTTTGGAGCAGTACTTC. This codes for CASSDPGRGLEQYF.

CDR3 sequence: CSVHLGGELFF. The CDR3 bases are TGCAGTGTCCATCTAGGGGGGGAGCTGTTTTTT. The chain recombines TRBV20-1 with TRBJ2-2, with D unclear. The V gene's germline CDR1 is DFQATT and CDR2 SNEGSKA (reference sequence). With 7 bases removed from V and 8 bases from J, the gap between germline ends came to 11 bases. The CDR3 contains 11 residues.

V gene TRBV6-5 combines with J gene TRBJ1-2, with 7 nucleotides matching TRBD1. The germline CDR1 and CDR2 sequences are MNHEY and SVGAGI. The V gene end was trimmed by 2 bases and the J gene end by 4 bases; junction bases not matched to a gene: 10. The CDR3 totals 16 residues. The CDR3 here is CASSYGPLGQPYGYTF. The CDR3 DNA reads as TGTGCCAGCAGTTACGGGCCCCTGGGACAGCCCTATGGCTACACCTTC.

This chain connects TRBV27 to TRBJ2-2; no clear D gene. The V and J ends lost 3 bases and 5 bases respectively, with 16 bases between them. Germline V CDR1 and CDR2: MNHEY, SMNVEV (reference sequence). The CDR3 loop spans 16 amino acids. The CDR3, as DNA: TGTGCCAGCAGTTTGTTCTCTAAGATGTATACCGGGGAGCTGTTTTTT. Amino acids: CASSLFSKMYTGELFF.

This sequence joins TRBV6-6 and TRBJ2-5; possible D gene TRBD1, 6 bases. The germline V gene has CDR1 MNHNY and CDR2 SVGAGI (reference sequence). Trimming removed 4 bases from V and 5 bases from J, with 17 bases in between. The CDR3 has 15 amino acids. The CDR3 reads CASSSMGTSRETQYF. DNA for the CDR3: TGTGCCAGCAGTTCGATGGGGACATCCCGTGAGACCCAGTACTTC.

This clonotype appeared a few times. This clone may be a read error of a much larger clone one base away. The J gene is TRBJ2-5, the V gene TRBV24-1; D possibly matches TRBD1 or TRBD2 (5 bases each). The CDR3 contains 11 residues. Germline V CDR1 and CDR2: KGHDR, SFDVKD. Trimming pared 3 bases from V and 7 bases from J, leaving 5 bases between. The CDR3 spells CATSDGGTQYF. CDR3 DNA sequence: TGTGCCACCAGTGATGGGGGGACCCAGTACTTC.

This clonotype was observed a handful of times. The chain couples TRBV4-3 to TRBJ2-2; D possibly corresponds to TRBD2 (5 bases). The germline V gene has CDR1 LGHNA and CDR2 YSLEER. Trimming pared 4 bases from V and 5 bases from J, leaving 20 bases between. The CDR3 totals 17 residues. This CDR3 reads CASSREPGSSGTGELFF. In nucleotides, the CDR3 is TGCGCCAGCAGCCGAGAACCCGGGTCATCGGGGACCGGGGAGCTGTTTTTT.

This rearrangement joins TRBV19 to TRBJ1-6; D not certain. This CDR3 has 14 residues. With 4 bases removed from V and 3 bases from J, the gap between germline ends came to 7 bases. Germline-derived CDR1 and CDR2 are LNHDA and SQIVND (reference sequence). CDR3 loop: CASSTRFYNSPLHF. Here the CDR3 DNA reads TGTGCCAGTAGTACGAGGTTCTATAATTCACCCCTCCACTTT.

The CDR3 region is CASSLSEGLASRTADTQYF. The CDR3 DNA is TGTGCCAGCAGCTTAAGTGAGGGACTAGCATCAAGGACCGCAGATACGCAGTATTTT. The chain recombines TRBV7-8 with TRBJ2-3, with TRBD2 matching 9 bases. The CDR3 loop spans 19 amino acids. The germline gives CDR1 SGHVS, CDR2 FQNEAQ. Unmatched junction bases numbered 16, after V lost 2 bases and J lost 4 bases.

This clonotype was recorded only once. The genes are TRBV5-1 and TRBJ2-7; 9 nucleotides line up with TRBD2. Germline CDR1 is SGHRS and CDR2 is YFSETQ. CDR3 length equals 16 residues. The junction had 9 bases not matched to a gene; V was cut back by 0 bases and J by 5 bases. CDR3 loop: CASSLEGLAGLDEQYF. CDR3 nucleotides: TGCGCCAGCAGCTTGGAGGGGCTAGCGGGGCTGGACGAGCAGTACTTC.

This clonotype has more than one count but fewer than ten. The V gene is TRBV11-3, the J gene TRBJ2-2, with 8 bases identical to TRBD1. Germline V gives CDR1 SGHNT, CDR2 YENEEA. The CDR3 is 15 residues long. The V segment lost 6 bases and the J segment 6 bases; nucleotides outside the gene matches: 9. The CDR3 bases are TGTGCCAGCAGTCCTACAGGGGGACGGGCCGGGGAGCTGTTTTTT. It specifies CASSPTGGRAGELFF.